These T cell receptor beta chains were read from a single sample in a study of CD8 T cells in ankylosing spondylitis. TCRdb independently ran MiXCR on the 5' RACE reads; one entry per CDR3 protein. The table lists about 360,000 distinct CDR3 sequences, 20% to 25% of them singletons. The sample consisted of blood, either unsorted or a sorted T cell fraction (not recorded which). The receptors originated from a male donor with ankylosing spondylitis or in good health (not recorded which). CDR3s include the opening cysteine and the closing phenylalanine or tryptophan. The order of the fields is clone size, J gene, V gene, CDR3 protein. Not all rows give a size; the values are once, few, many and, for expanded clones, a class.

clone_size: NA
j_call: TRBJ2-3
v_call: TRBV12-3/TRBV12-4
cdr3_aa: CASSRGGPSTDTQYF

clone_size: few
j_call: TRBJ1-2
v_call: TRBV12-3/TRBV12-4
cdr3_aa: CASSAFGQGAQYGYTF

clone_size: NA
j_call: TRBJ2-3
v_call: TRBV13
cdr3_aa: CASSTRGGRADTQYF

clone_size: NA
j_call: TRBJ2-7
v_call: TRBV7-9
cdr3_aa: CASSLVQQGSDEQYF

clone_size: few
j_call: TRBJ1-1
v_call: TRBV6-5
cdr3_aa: CASSSTALGAGATEAFF

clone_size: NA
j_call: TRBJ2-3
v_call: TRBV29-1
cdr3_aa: CSVEGEADTQYF

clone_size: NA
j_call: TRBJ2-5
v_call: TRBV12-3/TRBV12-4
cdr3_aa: CASSLVGQGAEETQYF

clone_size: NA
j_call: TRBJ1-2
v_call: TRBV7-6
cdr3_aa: CASRPAGGYGYTF

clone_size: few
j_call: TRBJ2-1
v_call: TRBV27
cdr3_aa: CASGPQQGAPNEQFF

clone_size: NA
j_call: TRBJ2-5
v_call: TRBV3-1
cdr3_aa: CAIRPLWGGAFERETQYF

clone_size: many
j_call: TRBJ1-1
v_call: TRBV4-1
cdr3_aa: CASSVTGAGVTEAFF

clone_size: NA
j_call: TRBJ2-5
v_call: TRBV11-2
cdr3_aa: CASSLVVLADQETQYF

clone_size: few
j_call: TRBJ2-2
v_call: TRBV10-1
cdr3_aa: CASSESAGAVELFF

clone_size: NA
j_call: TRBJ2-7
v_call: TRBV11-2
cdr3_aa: CASSFLTGKSYEQYF

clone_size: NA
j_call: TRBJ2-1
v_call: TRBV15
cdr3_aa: CATSRDSGTSGGNEQFF

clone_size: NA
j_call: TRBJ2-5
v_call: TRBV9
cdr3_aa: CASSGDGTPKETQYF

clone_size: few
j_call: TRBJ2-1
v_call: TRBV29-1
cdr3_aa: CSDLLAGGHNEQFF

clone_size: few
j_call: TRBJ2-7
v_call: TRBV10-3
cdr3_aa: CAISEGGEAREQYF

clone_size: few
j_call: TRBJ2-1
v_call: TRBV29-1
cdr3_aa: CSVEDHDRGPLNEQFF

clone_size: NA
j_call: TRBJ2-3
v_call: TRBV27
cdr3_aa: CASRISGGAQYF

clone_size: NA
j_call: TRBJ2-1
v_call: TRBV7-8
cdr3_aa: CASSLLPLAGSNEQFF

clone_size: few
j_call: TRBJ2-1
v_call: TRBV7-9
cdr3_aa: CASSLVAGGRNEQFF

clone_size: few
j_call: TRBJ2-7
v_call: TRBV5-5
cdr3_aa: CASSSHRGTGEQYF

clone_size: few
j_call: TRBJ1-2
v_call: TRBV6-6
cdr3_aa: CASSYEGPSYTF

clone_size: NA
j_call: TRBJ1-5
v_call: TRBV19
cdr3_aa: CASTENRGGQPQHF

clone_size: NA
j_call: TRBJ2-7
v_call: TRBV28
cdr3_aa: CASSLFPNEQYF

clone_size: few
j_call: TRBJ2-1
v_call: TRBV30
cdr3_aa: CAWSSDTQDEQFF

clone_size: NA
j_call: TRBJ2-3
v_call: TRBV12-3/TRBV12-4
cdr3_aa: CASSSGAGGRTDTQYF

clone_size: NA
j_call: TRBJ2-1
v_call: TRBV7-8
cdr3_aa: CASSLAGTLEQFF

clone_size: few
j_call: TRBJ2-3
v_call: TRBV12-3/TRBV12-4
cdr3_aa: CASSPDTGGPGDTQYF

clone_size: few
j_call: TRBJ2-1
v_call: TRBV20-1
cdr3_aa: CSARGFGRDYNEQFF

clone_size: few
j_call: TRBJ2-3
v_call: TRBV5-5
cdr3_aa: CASSTGLAGGSTDTQYF

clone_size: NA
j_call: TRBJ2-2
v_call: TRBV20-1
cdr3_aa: CSARSMLGQESNTGELFF

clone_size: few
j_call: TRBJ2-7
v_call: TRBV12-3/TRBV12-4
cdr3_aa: CASSLAPADYSYEQYF

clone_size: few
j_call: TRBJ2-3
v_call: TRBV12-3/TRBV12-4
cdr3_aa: CASSLGGGSADTQYF

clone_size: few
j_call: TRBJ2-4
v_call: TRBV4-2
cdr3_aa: CASSPRIGIQYF

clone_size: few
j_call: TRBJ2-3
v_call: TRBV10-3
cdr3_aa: CAISEASGGQTDTQYF

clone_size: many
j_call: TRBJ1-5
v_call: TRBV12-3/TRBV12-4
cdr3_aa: CASTSSDRALNQPQHF

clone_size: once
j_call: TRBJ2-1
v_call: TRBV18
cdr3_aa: CASSSGAQPSYNEQFF

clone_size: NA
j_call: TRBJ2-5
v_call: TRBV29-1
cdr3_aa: CSVEGYQETQYF

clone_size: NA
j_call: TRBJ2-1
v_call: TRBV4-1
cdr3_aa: CASSPGQGFAVWFF

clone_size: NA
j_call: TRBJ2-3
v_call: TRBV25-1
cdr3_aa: CASSNPPRRTRTDTQYF

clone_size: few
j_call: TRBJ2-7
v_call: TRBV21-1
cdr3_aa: CASSANRDYEQYF

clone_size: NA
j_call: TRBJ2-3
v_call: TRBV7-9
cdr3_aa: CASSFAGDTQYF

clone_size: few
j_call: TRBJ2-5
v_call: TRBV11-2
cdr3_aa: CASSLETGPWETQYF

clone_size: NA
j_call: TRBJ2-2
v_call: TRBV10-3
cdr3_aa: CAISESRRGTSGTTGELFF

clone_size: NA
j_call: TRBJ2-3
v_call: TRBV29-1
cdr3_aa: CSVEAISLGQSTDTQYF

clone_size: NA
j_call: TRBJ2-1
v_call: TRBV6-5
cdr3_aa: CASSYGDSRWGNEQFF

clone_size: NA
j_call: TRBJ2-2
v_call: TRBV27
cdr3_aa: CASRTSGLAGELFF

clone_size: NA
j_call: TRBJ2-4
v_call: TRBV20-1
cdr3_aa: CSARDRGQGKNIQYF

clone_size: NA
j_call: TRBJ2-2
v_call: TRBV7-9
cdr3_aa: CASSLKARGELFF

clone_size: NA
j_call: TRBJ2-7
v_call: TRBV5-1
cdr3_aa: CASSFEEGQKLEQYF

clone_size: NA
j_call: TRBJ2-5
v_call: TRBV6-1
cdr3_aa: CASSKTSGAQETQYF

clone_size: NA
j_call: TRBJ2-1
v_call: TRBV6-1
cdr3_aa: CASSLVWVGRGNEQFF

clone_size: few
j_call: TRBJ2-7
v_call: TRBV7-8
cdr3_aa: CASRPRLAGARYEQYF

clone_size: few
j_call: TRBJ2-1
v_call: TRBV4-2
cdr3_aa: CASSQVDSSYNEQFF

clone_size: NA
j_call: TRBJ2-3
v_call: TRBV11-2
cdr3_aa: CASTPHPGTSGGASTDTQYF

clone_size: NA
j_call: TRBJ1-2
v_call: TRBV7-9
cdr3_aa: CASSPWDLTHGYTF

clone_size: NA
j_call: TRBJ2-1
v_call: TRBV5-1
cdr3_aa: CASSGVLSDEQFF